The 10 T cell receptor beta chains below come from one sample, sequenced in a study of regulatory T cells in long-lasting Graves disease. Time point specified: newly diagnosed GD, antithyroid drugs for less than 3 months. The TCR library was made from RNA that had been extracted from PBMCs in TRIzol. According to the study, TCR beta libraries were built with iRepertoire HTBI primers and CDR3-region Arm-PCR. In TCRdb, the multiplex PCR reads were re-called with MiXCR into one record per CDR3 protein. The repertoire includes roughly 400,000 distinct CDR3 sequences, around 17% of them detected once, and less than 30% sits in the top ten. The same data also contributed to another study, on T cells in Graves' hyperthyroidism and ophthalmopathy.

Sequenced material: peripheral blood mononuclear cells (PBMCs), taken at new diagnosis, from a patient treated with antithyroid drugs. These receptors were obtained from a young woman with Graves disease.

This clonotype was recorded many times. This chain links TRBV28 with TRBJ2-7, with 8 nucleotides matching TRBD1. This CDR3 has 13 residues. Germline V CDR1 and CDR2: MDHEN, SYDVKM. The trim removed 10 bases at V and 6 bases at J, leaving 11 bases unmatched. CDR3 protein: CATEAGRGREQYF. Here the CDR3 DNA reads TGTGCCACCGAAGCGGGCAGGGGGCGCGAGCAGTACTTC.

CDR3 bases: TGTGCCAGCAGTGATACAGCTTATAATTCACCCCTCCACTTT. Amino acid sequence: CASSDTAYNSPLHF. This chain joins TRBV6-1 and TRBJ1-6; D unclear. CDR1 is MNHNS, CDR2 SASEGT, per germline. This CDR3 contains 14 residues. V shed 3 bases and J shed 4 bases, with 7 bases lying between them.

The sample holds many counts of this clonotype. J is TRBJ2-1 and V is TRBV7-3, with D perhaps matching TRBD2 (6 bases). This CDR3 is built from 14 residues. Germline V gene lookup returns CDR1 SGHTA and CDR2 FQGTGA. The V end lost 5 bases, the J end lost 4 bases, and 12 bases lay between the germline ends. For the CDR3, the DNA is TGTGCCAGCAGCAAAGGAGGGAGATACAATGAGCAGTTCTTC. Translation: CASSKGGRYNEQFF.

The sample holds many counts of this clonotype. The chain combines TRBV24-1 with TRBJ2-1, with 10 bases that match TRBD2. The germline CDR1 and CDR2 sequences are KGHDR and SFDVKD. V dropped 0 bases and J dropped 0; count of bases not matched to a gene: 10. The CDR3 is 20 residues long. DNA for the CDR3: TGTGCCACCAGTGATTTGACCACTAGCGGGAAAGCCTCCTCCTACAATGAGCAGTTCTTC. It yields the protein CATSDLTTSGKASSYNEQFF.

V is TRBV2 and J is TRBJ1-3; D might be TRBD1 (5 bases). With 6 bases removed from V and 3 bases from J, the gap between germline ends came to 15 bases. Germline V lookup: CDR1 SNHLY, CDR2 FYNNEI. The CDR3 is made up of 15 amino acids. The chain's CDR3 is CASRRGSGNGNTIYF. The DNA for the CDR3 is TGTGCCAGCAGGAGAGGGTCAGGGAATGGAAACACCATATATTTT.

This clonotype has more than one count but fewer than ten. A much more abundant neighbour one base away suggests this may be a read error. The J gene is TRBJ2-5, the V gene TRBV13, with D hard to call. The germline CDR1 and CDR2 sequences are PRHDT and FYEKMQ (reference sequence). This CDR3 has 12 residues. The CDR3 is CAGSLVQETQYF. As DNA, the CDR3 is TGTGCCGGCAGCTTAGTCCAAGAGACCCAGTACTTC. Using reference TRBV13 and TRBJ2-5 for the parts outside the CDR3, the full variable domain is AAGVIQSPRHLIKEKRETATLKCYPIPRHDTVYWYQQGPGQDPQFLISFYEKMQSDKGSIPDRFSAQQFSDYHSELNMSSLELGDSALYFCAGSLVQETQYFGPGTRLLVL.

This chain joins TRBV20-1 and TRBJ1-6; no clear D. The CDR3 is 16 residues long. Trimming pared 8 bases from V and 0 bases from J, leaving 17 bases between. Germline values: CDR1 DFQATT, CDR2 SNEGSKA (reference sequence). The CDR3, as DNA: TGCAGTACCTGGACGGCCAGAAGCTCCTATAATTCACCCCTCCACTTT. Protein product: CSTWTARSSYNSPLHF.

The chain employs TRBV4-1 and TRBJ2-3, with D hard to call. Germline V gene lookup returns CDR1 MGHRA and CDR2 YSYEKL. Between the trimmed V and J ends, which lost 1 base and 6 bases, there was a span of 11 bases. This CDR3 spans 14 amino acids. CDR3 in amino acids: CASSQGLGSDTQYF. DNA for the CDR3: TGCGCCAGCAGCCAAGGTCTGGGGTCGGATACGCAGTATTTT.

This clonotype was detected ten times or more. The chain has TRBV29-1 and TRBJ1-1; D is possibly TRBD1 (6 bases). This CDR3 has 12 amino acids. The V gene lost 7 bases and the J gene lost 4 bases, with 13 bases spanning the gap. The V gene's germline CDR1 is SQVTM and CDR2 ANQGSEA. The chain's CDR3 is CSAGGLRTEAFF. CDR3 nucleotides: TGCAGCGCCGGGGGCCTACGCACTGAAGCTTTCTTT.

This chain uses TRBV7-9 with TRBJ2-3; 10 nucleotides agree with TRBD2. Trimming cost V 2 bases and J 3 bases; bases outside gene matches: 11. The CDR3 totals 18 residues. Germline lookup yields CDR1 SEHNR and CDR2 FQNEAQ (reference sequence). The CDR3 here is CASSLRSSGGLLTDTQYF. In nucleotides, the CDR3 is TGTGCCAGCAGCTTACGGTCTAGCGGGGGCTTGCTAACAGATACGCAGTATTTT.